The T cell receptor (beta chain) under discussion was sequenced for a study of blood T cell repertoires in COVID-19. Study information: Acute and convalescent COVID-19 specimens originated in the United States, Italy and Spain. The analysed material was cDNA or gDNA that came from T cells, B-cell-depleted T cells, or PBMCs.

Sequencing was performed with immunoSEQ multiplex PCR; in TCRdb, only in-frame clones are kept and a portion is missing. Of around 250,000 clones listed, roughly 84% are singletons. Germline CDR1 is SQVTM and CDR2 is ANQGSEA. The CDR3 sequence is 14 residues long. The sample comprised peripheral blood. The sequence derives from a human donor in a cohort sampled during active COVID-19. The chain uses TRBV29-1 and TRBJ2-5; a weak D match, TRBD1 (7 bases). The CDR3 is CNVRGDHNSETQYF. The CDR3 DNA follows: TGCAACGTCAGGGGGGATCACAACTCAGAGACCCAGTACTTC. The variable domain in full, completed from reference TRBV29-1 and TRBJ2-5, reads SAVISQKPSRDICQRGTSLTIQCQVDSQVTMMFWYRQQPGQSLTLIATANQGSEATYESGFVIDKFPISRPNLTFSTLTVSNMSPEDSSIYLCNVRGDHNSETQYFGPGTRLLVL.